The 16 T cell receptor beta chains below were found in one sample sequenced in a study of Ad26.COV2.S vaccination and SARS-CoV-2 variants. The sample's treatment: some 19 received Ad26.COV2.S at low or high dose, single or two shots; 5 received placebo; per-sample allocation not given. Samples came from day 63 after the first vaccine or placebo injection. Method: immunoSEQ multiplex PCR; TCRdb's copy keeps in-frame clones and lacks some. The sample includes more than 300,000 clones, about 85% of them seen just once. Specimen: peripheral blood, collected in a trial of Ad26.COV2.S vaccine versus placebo. These TCRs come from a person aged 18-60 years who received the Ad26.COV2.S COVID-19 vaccine or a placebo.

V and J are TRBV19 and TRBJ1-2; D gene unclear. V was trimmed by 1 base and J by 14 bases, leaving 11 bases between them. CDR3 length: 11 residues. Germline V gives CDR1 LNHDA, CDR2 SQIVND (reference sequence). CDR3 nucleotide sequence: TGTGCCAGTAGTATAGCGGCTGCACGGACCTTC. Translating gives CASSIAAARTF.

This chain links TRBV5-6 with TRBJ2-1; D is uncertain. The CDR3 runs to 15 residues. The V gene's germline CDR1 is SGHDT and CDR2 YYEEEE. V dropped 4 bases and J dropped 0 bases, with 11 bases sitting between them. CDR3 nucleotide sequence: TGTGCCAGCAGCGCGGATTGGGCCTCCTACAATGAGCAGTTCTTC. Translating gives CASSADWASYNEQFF. The variable domain in full, completed from reference TRBV5-6 and TRBJ2-1, reads DAGVTQSPTHLIKTRGQQVTLRCSPKSGHDTVSWYQQALGQGPQFIFQYYEEEERQRGNFPDRFSGHQFPNYSSELNVNALLLGDSALYLCASSADWASYNEQFFGPGTRLTVL.

This rearrangement joins TRBV15 to TRBJ1-2, with TRBD1 matching 8 bases. The CDR3 has 17 residues. Germline values: CDR1 LNHNV, CDR2 YYDKDF (reference sequence). V was pared by 0 bases and J by 4 bases, with 10 bases of the junction left unmatched. The CDR3, as DNA: TGTGCCACCAGCAGAGATTCAAGGGACAGGAAAGGCTATGGCTACACCTTC. Encoded protein: CATSRDSRDRKGYGYTF.

The rearrangement uses TRBV15 and TRBJ1-1, with D hard to call. Trimming pared 0 bases from V and 4 bases from J, leaving 9 bases between. The CDR3 is 14 residues long. Germline CDR1 and CDR2: LNHNV and YYDKDF (reference sequence). DNA for the CDR3: TGTGCCACCAGCAGAGAAGGAGTTAGCACTGAAGCTTTCTTT. Translating gives CATSREGVSTEAFF.

This clone is a singleton in its sample. This chain uses TRBV2 with TRBJ2-1, with 7 bases aligning to TRBD1. This CDR3 has 16 amino acids. Germline CDR1 SNHLY, CDR2 FYNNEI. J lost 2 bases, V lost 4 bases, and 8 bases had no gene match. The CDR3, as DNA: TGTGCCAGCAGTGCAGACAGGGTCCGGCCCTACAATGAGCAGTTCTTC. As protein: CASSADRVRPYNEQFF.

V is TRBV25-1 and J is TRBJ1-4, with D maybe TRBD1 (6 bases). The CDR3 has 14 amino acids. V lost 4 bases to trimming and J lost 6 bases, with 12 bases between them. Germline-derived CDR1 and CDR2 are MGHDK and SYGVNS. The CDR3 loop reads CASSAGQGYEKLFF. In nucleotides, the CDR3 is TGTGCCAGCAGTGCAGGGCAGGGGTATGAAAAACTGTTTTTT.

The J gene is TRBJ1-4, the V gene TRBV9; D is possibly TRBD1 (5 bases). The CDR3 runs to 15 residues. Germline loops: CDR1 SGDLS, CDR2 YYNGEE. Trimming removed 4 bases from V and 12 bases from J, with 22 bases in between. The CDR3 region is CASSPSGTDIGELFF. Here the CDR3 DNA reads TGTGCCAGCAGCCCCTCCGGGACGGATATTGGGGAACTGTTTTTT.

This sequence joins TRBV28 and TRBJ1-5; 10 nucleotides line up with TRBD1. Per the germline V gene, CDR1 is MDHEN and CDR2 is SYDVKM. J was trimmed by 6 bases and V by 2 bases; bases with no gene match: 7. There are 16 residues in the CDR3. This CDR3 is CASSLETGGLGQPQHF. The CDR3 nucleotides are TGTGCCAGCAGTTTAGAGACAGGGGGCTTGGGTCAGCCCCAGCATTTT.

The chain uses TRBV5-1 and TRBJ2-7; D could derive from TRBD1 or TRBD2 (5 bases each). This CDR3 comprises 15 residues. Germline V CDR1 and CDR2: SGHRS, YFSETQ. The V end lost 5 bases, the J end lost 0 bases, and 15 bases lay between the germline ends. DNA for the CDR3: TGCGCCAGCAGTTCCTTCGCTGGGGGCTCCTACGAGCAGTACTTC. This sequence encodes CASSSFAGGSYEQYF. Complete variable domain (other parts from reference TRBV5-1 and TRBJ2-7): KAGVTQTPRYLIKTRGQQVTLSCSPISGHRSVSWYQQTPGQGLQFLFEYFSETQRNKGNFPGRFSGRQFSNSRSEMNVSTLELGDSALYLCASSSFAGGSYEQYFGPGTRLTVT.

CDR3 protein: CASGPVRGLNTGELFF. The CDR3 coding sequence is TGTGCCAGCGGGCCGGTGCGGGGGCTAAACACCGGGGAGCTGTTTTTT. The V gene is TRBV28, the J gene TRBJ2-2, with D perhaps matching TRBD2 (7 bases). CDR1 is MDHEN, CDR2 SYDVKM, per germline. This CDR3 spans 16 amino acids. Trimming shortened V by 8 bases and J by 2 bases, and 18 bases separated the two germline ends.

The chain links TRBV6-5 to TRBJ1-1; no firm D call. Germline CDR1 reads MNHEY; CDR2 reads SVGAGI. The CDR3 runs to 13 residues. V shed 10 bases and J shed 5 bases, with 17 bases lying between them. CDR3 protein: CATTQKERTEAFF. The CDR3 DNA sequence: TGTGCCACCACACAGAAGGAACGGACTGAAGCTTTCTTT.

The genes are TRBV19 and TRBJ2-2; tentative D call: TRBD1 (6 bases). In germline, CDR1 is LNHDA, CDR2 SQIVND (reference sequence). V gave up 5 bases and J gave up 4 bases, with 14 bases separating them. The length of the CDR3 is 15 residues. The chain's CDR3 is CASSPNRVVTGELFF. CDR3 in DNA: TGTGCCAGTAGTCCCAACAGGGTGGTCACCGGGGAGCTGTTTTTT. The full variable domain, with the rest looked up from reference TRBV19 and TRBJ2-2, is DGGITQSPKYLFRKEGQNVTLSCEQNLNHDAMYWYRQDPGQGLRLIYYSQIVNDFQKGDIAEGYSVSREKKESFPLTVTSAQKNPTAFYLCASSPNRVVTGELFFGEGSRLTVL.

The chain links TRBV3-1 (or the pseudogene TRBV3-2) to TRBJ2-7, with D possibly matching TRBD2 (8 bases). V was trimmed by 4 bases and J by 4 bases, leaving 17 bases between them. The CDR3 is 15 residues long. CDR1 is LGHDT, CDR2 YNNKEL, per germline (reference sequence). CDR3 coding DNA: TGTGCCAGCAGCCCGAACGGGAGGGGGCGGTACGAGCAGTACTTC. This translates into CASSPNGRGRYEQYF.

Points on this clone: The sample has other DNA sequences that encode this CDR3 too. This sequence joins TRBV7-9 and TRBJ1-5, with D uncertain. V lost 3 bases to trimming and J lost 4 bases, with 4 bases between them. CDR1 and CDR2 (germline): SEHNR, FQNEAQ (reference sequence). CDR3 length equals 12 residues. The CDR3 region is CASSLGNQPQHF. DNA of the CDR3: TGTGCCAGCAGCTTGGGAAATCAGCCCCAGCATTTT.

V usage is TRBV20-1 and J usage is TRBJ1-2; D is possibly TRBD1 (5 bases). Between the trimmed V and J ends, which lost 3 bases and 5 bases, there was a span of 16 bases. The CDR3 extends over 14 amino acids. Germline CDR1 reads DFQATT; CDR2 reads SNEGSKA (reference sequence). The CDR3 region is CSASAERGLYGYTF. As DNA, the CDR3 is TGCAGTGCTAGTGCAGAGAGGGGTTTGTATGGCTACACCTTC.

CDR3 loop: CASSPVWGADEKLFF. The CDR3 DNA reads TGTGCCAGCAGCCCTGTATGGGGGGCCGATGAAAAACTGTTTTTT. V usage is TRBV6-4 and J usage is TRBJ1-4, with D maybe TRBD1 (6 bases). Trimming left V 6 bases short and J 6 bases short, with 17 bases between. The CDR3 totals 15 residues. Germline-derived CDR1 and CDR2 are MRHNA and SNTAGT.